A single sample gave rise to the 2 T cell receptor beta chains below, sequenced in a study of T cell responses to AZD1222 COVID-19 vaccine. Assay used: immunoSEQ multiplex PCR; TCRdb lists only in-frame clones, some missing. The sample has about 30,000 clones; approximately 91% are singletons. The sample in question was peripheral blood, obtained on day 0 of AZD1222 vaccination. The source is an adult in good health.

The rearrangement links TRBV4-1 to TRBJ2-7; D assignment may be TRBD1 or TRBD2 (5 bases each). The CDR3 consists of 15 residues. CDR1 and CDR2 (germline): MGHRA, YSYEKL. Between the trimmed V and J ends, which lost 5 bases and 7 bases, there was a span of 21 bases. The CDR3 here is CASSLGRRDSTEQYF. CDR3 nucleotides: TGCGCCAGCAGCTTGGGGCGACGGGATTCTACGGAGCAGTACTTC.

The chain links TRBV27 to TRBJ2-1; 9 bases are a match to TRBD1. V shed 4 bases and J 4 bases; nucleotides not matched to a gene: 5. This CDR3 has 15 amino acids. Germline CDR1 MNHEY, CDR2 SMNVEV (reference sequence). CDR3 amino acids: CASSSMTGGYNEQFF. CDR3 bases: TGTGCCAGCAGTTCTATGACAGGGGGTTACAATGAGCAGTTCTTC.